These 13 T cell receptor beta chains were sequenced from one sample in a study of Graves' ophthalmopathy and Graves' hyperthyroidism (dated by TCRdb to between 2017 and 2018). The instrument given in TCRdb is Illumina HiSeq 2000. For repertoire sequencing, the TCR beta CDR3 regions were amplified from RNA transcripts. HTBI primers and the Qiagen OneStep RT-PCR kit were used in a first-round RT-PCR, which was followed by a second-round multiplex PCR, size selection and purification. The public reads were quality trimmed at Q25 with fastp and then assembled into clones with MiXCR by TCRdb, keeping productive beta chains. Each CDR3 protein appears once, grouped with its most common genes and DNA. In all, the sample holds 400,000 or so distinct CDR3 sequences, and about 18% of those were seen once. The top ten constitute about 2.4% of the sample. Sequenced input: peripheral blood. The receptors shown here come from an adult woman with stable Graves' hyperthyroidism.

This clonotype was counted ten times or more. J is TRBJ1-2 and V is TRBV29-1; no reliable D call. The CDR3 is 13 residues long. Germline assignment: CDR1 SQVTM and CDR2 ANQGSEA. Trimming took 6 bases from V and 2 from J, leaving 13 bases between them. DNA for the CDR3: TGCAGCGTACTCCCCGATACGAACTATGGCTACACCTTC. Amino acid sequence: CSVLPDTNYGYTF.

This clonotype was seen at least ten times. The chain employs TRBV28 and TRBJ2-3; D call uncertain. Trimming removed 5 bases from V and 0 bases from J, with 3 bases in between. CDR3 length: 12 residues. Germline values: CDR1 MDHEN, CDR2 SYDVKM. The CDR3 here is CASSLSTDTQYF. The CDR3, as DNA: TGTGCCAGCAGTCTCAGCACAGATACGCAGTATTTT.

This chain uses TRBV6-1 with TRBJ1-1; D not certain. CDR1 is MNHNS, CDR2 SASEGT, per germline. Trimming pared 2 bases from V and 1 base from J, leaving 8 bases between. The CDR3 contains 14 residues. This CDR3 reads CASSERLPNTEAFF. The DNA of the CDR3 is TGTGCCAGCAGTGAACGCCTCCCGAACACTGAAGCTTTCTTT.

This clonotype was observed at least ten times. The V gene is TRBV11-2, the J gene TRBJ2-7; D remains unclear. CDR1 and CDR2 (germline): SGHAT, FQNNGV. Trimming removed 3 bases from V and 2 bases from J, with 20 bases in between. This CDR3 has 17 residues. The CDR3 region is CASSFPATSTLPYEQYF. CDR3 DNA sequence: TGTGCCAGCAGCTTCCCCGCCACGTCTACCCTACCCTACGAGCAGTACTTC.

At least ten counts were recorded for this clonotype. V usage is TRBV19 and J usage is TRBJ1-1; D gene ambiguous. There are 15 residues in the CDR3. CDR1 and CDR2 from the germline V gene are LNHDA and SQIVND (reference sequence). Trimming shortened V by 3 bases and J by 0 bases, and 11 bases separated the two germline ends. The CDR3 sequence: CASSMDGRLNTEAFF. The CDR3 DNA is TGTGCCAGTAGTATGGACGGGAGACTGAACACTGAAGCTTTCTTT.

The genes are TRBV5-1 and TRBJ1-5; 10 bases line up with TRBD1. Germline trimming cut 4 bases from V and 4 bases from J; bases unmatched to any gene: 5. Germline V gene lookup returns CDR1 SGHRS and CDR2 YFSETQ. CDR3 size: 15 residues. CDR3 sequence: CASSPGTGVNQPQHF. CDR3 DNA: TGCGCCAGCAGCCCCGGGACAGGGGTTAATCAGCCCCAGCATTTT.

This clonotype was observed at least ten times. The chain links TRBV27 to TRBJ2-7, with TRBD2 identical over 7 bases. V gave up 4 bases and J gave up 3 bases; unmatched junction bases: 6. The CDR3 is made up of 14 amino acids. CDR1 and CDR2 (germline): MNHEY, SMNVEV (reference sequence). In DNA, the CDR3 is TGTGCCAGCAGTTCAGGACTAGGTTTCTACGAGCAGTACTTC. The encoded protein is CASSSGLGFYEQYF.

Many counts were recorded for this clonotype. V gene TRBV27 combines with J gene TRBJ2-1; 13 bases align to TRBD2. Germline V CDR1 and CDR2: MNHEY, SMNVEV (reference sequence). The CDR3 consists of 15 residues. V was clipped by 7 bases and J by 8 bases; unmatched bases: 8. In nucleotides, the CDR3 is TGTGCCAGCAACAAATGGACTAGCGGGAGACATGAGCAGTTCTTC. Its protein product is CASNKWTSGRHEQFF.

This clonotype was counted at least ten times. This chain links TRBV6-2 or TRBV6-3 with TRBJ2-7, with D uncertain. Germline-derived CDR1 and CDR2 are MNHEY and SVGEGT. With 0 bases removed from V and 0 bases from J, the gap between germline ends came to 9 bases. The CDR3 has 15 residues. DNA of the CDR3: TGTGCCAGCAGTTACTCGAGCACTTCCTCCTACGAGCAGTACTTC. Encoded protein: CASSYSSTSSYEQYF.

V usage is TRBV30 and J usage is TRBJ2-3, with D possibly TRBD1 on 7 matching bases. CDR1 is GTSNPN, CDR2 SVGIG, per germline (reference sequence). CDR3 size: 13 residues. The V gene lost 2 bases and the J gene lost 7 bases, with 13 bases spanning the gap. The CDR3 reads CAWSPGGGYTQYF. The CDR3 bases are TGTGCCTGGAGTCCAGGGGGAGGCTATACGCAGTATTTT.

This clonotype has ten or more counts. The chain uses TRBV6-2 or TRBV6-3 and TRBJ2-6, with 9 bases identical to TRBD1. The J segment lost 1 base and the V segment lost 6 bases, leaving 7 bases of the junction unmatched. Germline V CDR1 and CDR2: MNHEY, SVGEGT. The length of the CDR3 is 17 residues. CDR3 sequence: CASSYRGQPSGANVLTF. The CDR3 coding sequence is TGTGCCAGCAGCTACAGGGGGCAACCGTCTGGGGCCAACGTCCTGACTTTC.

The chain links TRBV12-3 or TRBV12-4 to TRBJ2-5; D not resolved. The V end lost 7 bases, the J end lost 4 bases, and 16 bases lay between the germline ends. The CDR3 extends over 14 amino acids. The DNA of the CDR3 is TGTGCCAGCACCGATGCCGGGCGAGGAGAGACCCAGTACTTC. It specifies CASTDAGRGETQYF.

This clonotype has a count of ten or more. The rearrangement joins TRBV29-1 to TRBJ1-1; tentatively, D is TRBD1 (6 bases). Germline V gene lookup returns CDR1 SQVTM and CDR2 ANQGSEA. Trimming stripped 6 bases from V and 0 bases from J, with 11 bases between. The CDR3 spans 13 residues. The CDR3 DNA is TGCAGCGTAACCAGGACAGTGAACACTGAAGCTTTCTTT. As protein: CSVTRTVNTEAFF.